This entry describes one T cell receptor (beta chain). Its specificity is not known. Per germline, CDR1 GTSNPN and CDR2 SVGIG (reference sequence). V lost 1 base and J 7 bases, leaving 13 bases between the germline ends. The length of the CDR3 is 13 residues. The data belong to a study of response to subunit inactivated influenza vaccine. Regarding the study as a whole: Authors suggested each seasonal flu vaccination may recruit only limited numbers of new T cells.

TCRdb redid the calling of the RT-PCR reads with MiXCR, one entry per CDR3 protein. This table has roughly 700,000 distinct CDR3 sequences, over 11% appearing once. V and J are TRBV30 and TRBJ1-2; no reliable D call. The clonotype was recovered from a man in his forties or fifties who received an inactivated influenza vaccine. The sequencing used PBMCs from blood, collected approximately 15 days before vaccination. CDR3 coding DNA: TGTGCCTGGAGTGAGAACAGTCTTGGTGGCTACACCTTC. This codes for CAWSENSLGGYTF.